This T cell receptor (beta chain) was profiled in a study of shared clonotypes between healthy human individuals. Assay: immunoSEQ multiplex PCR; the TCRdb copy retains only in-frame clones and omits some. This table holds 2 million to 2.5 million clones, over 85% found once. The germline V and J ends were trimmed by 1 base and 0 bases, with 16 bases remaining between them. CDR3 size: 17 residues. The V gene's germline CDR1 is SGHNT and CDR2 YYREEE (reference sequence). Material for sequencing was naive CD4+ T cells from PBMCs. Subset noted: CD45RA+ positively selected. The TCR comes from a man between 18 and 29 years old in good health. Some clones in this sample may be carry-over from other donors' samples. The chain couples TRBV5-4 to TRBJ1-1; no clear D. The CDR3 nucleotides read TGTGCCAGCAGCTTGCGCCCGACCAGCGCTATGAACACTGAAGCTTTCTTT. It translates to CASSLRPTSAMNTEAFF. Complete variable domain (other parts from reference TRBV5-4 and TRBJ1-1): ETGVTQSPTHLIKTRGQQVTLRCSSQSGHNTVSWYQQALGQGPQFIFQYYREEENGRGNFPPRFSGLQFPNYSSELNVNALELDDSALYLCASSLRPTSAMNTEAFFGQGTRLTVV.